This passage covers 17 T cell receptor beta chains from one sample sequenced in a study of cytomegalovirus exposure and HLA in healthy donors. It was with 60 Vbeta and 13 Jbeta primers that the PCR ran. Sequencing was performed with immunoSEQ multiplex PCR; in TCRdb, only in-frame clones are kept and a portion is missing. The profile covers approximately 150,000 clones, with around three quarters appearing a single time and 1.5% to 2% taken by the ten largest. Sequencing input: PBMCs. These receptors were obtained from a man in his forties in good health and CMV-seronegative.

The chain joins TRBV11-2 to TRBJ1-4; the D gene is possibly TRBD1 (6 bases). V was shortened by 5 bases and J by 4 bases, with 11 bases between the two germline ends. The CDR3 has 14 residues. Germline CDR1 and CDR2: SGHAT and FQNNGV. The CDR3 protein is CASSQDSYNEKLFF. The CDR3 region has the DNA TGTGCCAGCAGCCAGGACAGTTATAATGAAAAACTGTTTTTT.

The chain joins TRBV27 to TRBJ2-1; 9 nucleotides agree with TRBD1. Germline V gene data show CDR1 as MNHEY and CDR2 as SMNVEV (reference sequence). The V and J ends lost 2 bases and 4 bases, in that order; junction bases with no gene match: 12. The CDR3 length is 18 residues. CDR3 region: CASSLTPLTGGGYNEQFF. The CDR3 DNA sequence: TGTGCCAGCAGTTTAACCCCCTTGACAGGGGGGGGGTACAATGAGCAGTTCTTC.

This clone appeared a few times. The chain is built from TRBV5-1 and TRBJ2-2; 7 nucleotides align to TRBD2. This CDR3 is 16 amino acids long. V trimming: 0 bases; J trimming: 2 bases; junction bases outside the gene matches: 4. The germline CDR1 and CDR2 sequences are SGHRS and YFSETQ. The CDR3 loop is CASSLGSSGNTGELFF. Written as DNA, the CDR3 is TGCGCCAGCAGCTTGGGCTCTAGCGGAAACACCGGGGAGCTGTTTTTT.

In this sample, this clone turned up once. The chain combines TRBV5-5 with TRBJ2-4; D not certain. The germline V gene encodes CDR1 SGHKS and CDR2 YYEKEE (reference sequence). The CDR3 consists of 15 residues. V was shortened by 1 base and J by 0 bases, with 8 bases between the two germline ends. The CDR3 protein is CASSLSGGAKNIQYF. In DNA form, the CDR3 reads TGTGCCAGCAGCTTGTCAGGTGGAGCCAAAAACATTCAGTACTTC. The complete variable domain, with remaining parts taken from reference TRBV5-5 and TRBJ2-4, reads DAGVTQSPTHLIKTRGQQVTLRCSPISGHKSVSWYQQVLGQGPQFIFQYYEKEERGRGNFPDRFSARQFPNYSSELNVNALLLGDSALYLCASSLSGGAKNIQYFGAGTRLSVL.

J is TRBJ1-2 and V is TRBV29-1, with D tentatively TRBD1 (6 bases). The CDR3 loop spans 14 amino acids. V was shortened by 3 bases and J by 6 bases, with 17 bases between the two germline ends. Germline CDR1 is SQVTM and CDR2 is ANQGSEA. Written as DNA, the CDR3 is TGCAGCGTTGAGATAATAGGGGGTTACCATGGCTACACCTTC. Its protein product is CSVEIIGGYHGYTF.

This chain joins TRBV7-3 and TRBJ2-7; D may be TRBD1 (7 bases). V was shortened by 3 bases and J by 4 bases, with 13 bases between the two germline ends. Germline V CDR1 and CDR2: SGHTA, FQGTGA. The CDR3 spans 14 residues. The CDR3 DNA follows: TGTGCCAGCAGCTTGGGGGCAGGGGGGTACGAGCAGTACTTC. This sequence encodes CASSLGAGGYEQYF.

The genes are TRBV7-6 and TRBJ1-1, with D possibly matching TRBD1 (6 bases). Deletions cut 4 bases from V and 2 bases from J, with 11 bases between. This CDR3 contains 14 residues. Germline CDR1 reads SGHVS; CDR2 reads FNYEAQ. The CDR3 coding sequence is TGTGCCAGCAGCTCCACAGGGATTAACACTGAAGCTTTCTTT. It yields the protein CASSSTGINTEAFF.

This chain links TRBV19 with TRBJ1-1; 7 bases align to TRBD1. The CDR3 contains 12 residues. Germline CDR1 LNHDA, CDR2 SQIVND (reference sequence). J lost 7 bases, V lost 5 bases, and 4 bases had no gene match. For the CDR3, the DNA is TGTGCCAGTAGTGCAAGGGACAGTGAAGCTTTCTTT. This translates into CASSARDSEAFF.

The rearrangement joins TRBV19 to TRBJ2-1; TRBD2 is a possible D gene (5 bases). Germline V gives CDR1 LNHDA, CDR2 SQIVND (reference sequence). V lost 10 bases to trimming and J lost 10 bases, with 17 bases between them. CDR3 length equals 12 residues. DNA for the CDR3: TGTGCCACCAGGTCAGGAGGAAGAGAGCAGTTCTTC. This gives the protein CATRSGGREQFF.

The V and J genes are TRBV6-5 and TRBJ1-4; no definite D call. V dropped 2 bases and J dropped 2 bases, with 6 bases sitting between them. In germline, CDR1 is MNHEY, CDR2 SVGAGI. This CDR3 is built from 14 residues. CDR3 protein: CASSYQQTNEKLFF. In DNA form, the CDR3 reads TGTGCCAGCAGTTACCAACAGACTAATGAAAAACTGTTTTTT.

This clone was counted only a few times. The rearrangement joins TRBV5-6 to TRBJ2-2, with 14 bases lining up with TRBD2. The CDR3 totals 16 residues. V trimming: 3 bases; J trimming: 7 bases; junction bases outside the gene matches: 5. The germline V gene encodes CDR1 SGHDT and CDR2 YYEEEE. The CDR3 DNA is TGTGCCAGCAGCTGGGGACTAGCGGGGGTTCACGGGGAGCTGTTTTTT. Translation gives CASSWGLAGVHGELFF.

CDR3 sequence (DNA): TGTGCCAGTAGTATTTCTAACTCGGGGACCCAGTACTTC. Residues: CASSISNSGTQYF. This sequence joins TRBV19 and TRBJ2-5; D is undetermined. Looked up from germline, CDR1 is LNHDA and CDR2 is SQIVND (reference sequence). This CDR3 has 13 amino acids. V was trimmed by 3 bases and J by 7 bases, leaving 12 bases between them.

The rearrangement links TRBV19 to TRBJ2-2, with TRBD2 identical over 8 bases. The junction had 5 bases not matched to a gene; V was cut back by 5 bases and J by 0 bases. Germline CDR1 and CDR2: LNHDA and SQIVND (reference sequence). This CDR3 region has 16 residues. The CDR3 here is CASSFRTSSNTGELFF. CDR3 sequence (DNA): TGTGCCAGTAGTTTCCGGACTAGCTCGAACACCGGGGAGCTGTTTTTT. Filled out from reference TRBV19 and TRBJ2-2, the complete variable domain reads DGGITQSPKYLFRKEGQNVTLSCEQNLNHDAMYWYRQDPGQGLRLIYYSQIVNDFQKGDIAEGYSVSREKKESFPLTVTSAQKNPTAFYLCASSFRTSSNTGELFFGEGSRLTVL.

This sequence joins TRBV2 and TRBJ1-3; D unresolved. CDR3 length: 14 amino acids. Germline V gene data show CDR1 as SNHLY and CDR2 as FYNNEI. V lost 8 bases and J 4 bases, leaving 15 bases between the germline ends. The CDR3 here is CASGRGGPGNTIYF. For the CDR3, the DNA is TGTGCCAGCGGGCGTGGCGGGCCAGGAAACACCATATATTTT.

The chain carries TRBV27 and TRBJ1-4, with TRBD1 matching 11 bases. Germline V gene lookup returns CDR1 MNHEY and CDR2 SMNVEV (reference sequence). Trimming removed 0 bases from V and 8 bases from J; junction bases left unmatched: 5. The CDR3 totals 16 residues. This CDR3 is CASSLSPDRGREKLFF. Here the CDR3 DNA reads TGTGCCAGCAGTTTATCACCGGACAGGGGGCGCGAAAAACTGTTTTTT. Filled out from reference TRBV27 and TRBJ1-4, the complete variable domain reads EAQVTQNPRYLITVTGKKLTVTCSQNMNHEYMSWYRQDPGLGLRQIYYSMNVEVTDKGDVPEGYKVSRKEKRNFPLILESPSPNQTSLYFCASSLSPDRGREKLFFGSGTQLSVL.

The V gene is TRBV5-8, the J gene TRBJ2-1; weak D call: TRBD1 (7 bases). V dropped 2 bases and J dropped 3 bases, with 18 bases sitting between them. Per the germline V gene, CDR1 is SGHTS and CDR2 is YDEGEE. This CDR3 is built from 17 residues. In DNA, the CDR3 is TGTGCCAGCAGCTTCTTCGGAGGAGGGGGCCTCTACAATGAGCAGTTCTTC. Translation gives CASSFFGGGGLYNEQFF.

The rearrangement uses TRBV7-9 and TRBJ2-3; D might be TRBD2 (5 bases). The CDR3 runs to 15 residues. Germline V CDR1 and CDR2: SEHNR, FQNEAQ (reference sequence). Trimming removed 3 bases from V and 0 bases from J, with 10 bases in between. The CDR3 sequence is CASSLERFSTDTQYF. CDR3 nucleotide sequence: TGTGCCAGCAGCTTGGAGCGGTTTAGCACAGATACGCAGTATTTT.